One sample yielded the 10 T cell receptor beta chains listed below, sequenced in a study of cytomegalovirus exposure and HLA in healthy donors. Vbeta (60) and Jbeta (13) primers were used in the PCR. Data came from immunoSEQ multiplex PCR; TCRdb stores just in-frame clones and leaves some out. In the table there are roughly 120,000 clones, 77% of which are singletons. Sample: PBMCs. The source is a man between 45 and 60 years old in good health and CMV-seropositive.

The chain recombines TRBV4-2 with TRBJ2-3; TRBD2 matches at 14 bases. CDR1 is LGHNA, CDR2 YNFKEQ, per germline. This CDR3 has 18 residues. V dropped 4 bases and J dropped 0; count of bases not matched to a gene: 6. CDR3 sequence (DNA): TGTGCCAGCAGCCCCGGGACTAGCGGGAGACGGAGCACAGATACGCAGTATTTT. As protein: CASSPGTSGRRSTDTQYF.

The CDR3 sequence: CASSLAQGAPGTDTQYF. The CDR3 region has the DNA TGCGCCAGCAGCTTGGCCCAGGGGGCGCCGGGCACAGATACGCAGTATTTT. The chain joins TRBV5-1 to TRBJ2-3; 8 nucleotides align to TRBD1. CDR3 size: 17 residues. Germline CDR1 reads SGHRS; CDR2 reads YFSETQ. The V segment lost 0 bases and the J segment 1 base; nucleotides outside the gene matches: 7.

This rearrangement joins TRBV5-8 to TRBJ2-2; maybe TRBD1 (6 bases). Trimming took 2 bases from V and 4 from J, leaving 12 bases between them. The CDR3 runs 15 residues. Germline-derived CDR1 and CDR2 are SGHTS and YDEGEE. The CDR3 bases are TGTGCCAGCAGCTTTCAGGGACACCTCACCGGGGAGCTGTTTTTT. Its translation: CASSFQGHLTGELFF.

The chain uses TRBV7-2 and TRBJ1-2; D not resolved. Trimming took 1 base from V and 3 from J, leaving 9 bases between them. There are 14 residues in the CDR3. Germline CDR1 SGHTA, CDR2 FQGNSA. Here the CDR3 DNA reads TGTGCCAGCAGCTTAGTTTCAGTTGACTATGGCTACACCTTC. Encoded protein: CASSLVSVDYGYTF.

V is TRBV9 and J is TRBJ2-7, with 10 nucleotides matching TRBD2. This CDR3 region has 15 residues. V gave up 6 bases and J gave up 5 bases; unmatched junction bases: 11. The germline CDR1 and CDR2 sequences are SGDLS and YYNGEE. This CDR3 is CASTPEGTSAHEQYF. CDR3 bases: TGTGCCAGCACCCCCGAGGGGACTAGCGCTCACGAGCAGTACTTC.

The chain couples TRBV10-3 to TRBJ2-7, with 12 bases aligning to TRBD2. This CDR3 spans 15 amino acids. CDR1 and CDR2 from the germline V gene are ENHRY and SYGVKD. With V trimmed by 6 bases and J by 5 bases, 8 bases remained unmatched. The CDR3 sequence is CAIRPGLAGSHEQYF. The CDR3 DNA is TGTGCCATCAGGCCTGGACTAGCGGGGAGTCACGAGCAGTACTTC.

This sequence joins TRBV7-2 and TRBJ1-6; TRBD1 matches 7 bases. The CDR3 loop spans 14 amino acids. Germline assignment: CDR1 SGHTA and CDR2 FQGNSA. Unmatched junction bases numbered 5, after V lost 5 bases and J lost 7 bases. CDR3 DNA: TGTGCCAGCAGCCTCAAGACAGGGAATTCACCCCTCCACTTT. This sequence encodes CASSLKTGNSPLHF.

This rearrangement joins TRBV5-6 to TRBJ2-3; possible D gene TRBD1, 5 bases. Germline V gene sequence: CDR1 SGHDT, CDR2 YYEEEE. CDR3 length: 12 residues. The V and J ends lost 1 base and 8 bases respectively, with 8 bases between them. CDR3 sequence reads: CASSLHRGTQYF. The CDR3 nucleotides read TGTGCCAGCAGCTTGCATAGGGGTACGCAGTATTTT.

The chain couples TRBV5-1 to TRBJ2-1, with TRBD2 matching 8 bases. The trim removed 3 bases at V and 9 bases at J, leaving 11 bases unmatched. The CDR3 loop spans 15 amino acids. Per the germline V gene, CDR1 is SGHRS and CDR2 is YFSETQ. The CDR3 DNA reads TGCGCCAGCAGCTCATTCTCGGGGGGGCTTTCTGAGCAGTTCTTC. It codes for CASSSFSGGLSEQFF. Supplemented by reference TRBV5-1 and TRBJ2-1, the full variable domain reads KAGVTQTPRYLIKTRGQQVTLSCSPISGHRSVSWYQQTPGQGLQFLFEYFSETQRNKGNFPGRFSGRQFSNSRSEMNVSTLELGDSALYLCASSSFSGGLSEQFFGPGTRLTVL.

J is TRBJ1-1 and V is TRBV4-1; D gene unclear. This CDR3 contains 17 residues. Germline V CDR1 and CDR2: MGHRA, YSYEKL. V lost 4 bases and J 4 bases, leaving 22 bases between the germline ends. The CDR3 loop is CASSLVRIRSAGTEAFF. As DNA, the CDR3 is TGCGCCAGCAGCCTCGTGAGGATTAGAAGTGCGGGCACTGAAGCTTTCTTT.